The sequence of this T cell receptor beta chain was determined in a study of T cell responses to AZD1222 COVID-19 vaccine. TCRdb's table, derived via immunoSEQ multiplex PCR, lists solely in-frame clones and lacks some. The table records 200,000 or so clones, around 92% of them present only once. This CDR3 is built from 13 residues. V was cut by 2 bases and J by 5 bases, with 7 bases left in between. In germline, CDR1 is ENHRY, CDR2 SYGVKD. This sample comprised peripheral blood, obtained on day 0 of AZD1222 vaccination. The sequence was obtained from an adult in good health. The rearrangement links TRBV10-3 to TRBJ1-5; D unclear. The CDR3 coding sequence is TGTGCCATCAGTGAGGGCCCCGATCAGCCCCAGCATTTT. Its protein product is CAISEGPDQPQHF.